This is a list of T cell receptor beta chains from one sample in a study of blood T cells in healthy people across ages. Each CDR3 protein gets one entry after TCRdb re-called the 5' RACE reads with MiXCR. In the table there are roughly 1,000,000 distinct CDR3 sequences, 25% of which are singletons. This sample also appeared in a second study, on T cells of mothers and their children.

Sample: blood. Receptors were obtained from a girl aged 2 to 10 in good health. Both conserved end residues are part of each CDR3. Fields, in order: J gene, V gene, clone size, D gene, CDR3 DNA, CDR3 protein. A D gene is named only where the DNA matches it firmly. Size is stated for part of the rows, as once, few or many counts, or as a class when the clone is expanded.

>TRBJ2-7|TRBV5-1|few|.
TGCGCCAGCAGCTACCGGGACCCGGAATTGTACGAGCAGTACTTC
CASSYRDPELYEQYF
>TRBJ2-1|TRBV2|few|TRBD2
TGTGCCAGCAGGGGATGGATAGCGGGGGCCTACAATGAGCAGTTCTTC
CASRGWIAGAYNEQFF
>TRBJ2-5|TRBV24-1|.|.
TGTGCCACCAGTGATGGTGCAGAGACCCAGTACTTC
CATSDGAETQYF
>TRBJ2-1|TRBV29-1|.|TRBD2
TGCAGCGTGGAACTAGCGGTCACAGTGGGCCTGTACAATGAGCAGTTCTTC
CSVELAVTVGLYNEQFF
>TRBJ2-1|TRBV12-3/TRBV12-4|.|TRBD2
TGTGCCAGCAGTTTAGAAGGTCTAGCGGGAGACAATGAGCAGTTCTTC
CASSLEGLAGDNEQFF
>TRBJ1-6|TRBV6-6|few|.
TGTGCCAGCAGTTACTCGAAGCGGAGTTCACCCCTCCACTTT
CASSYSKRSSPLHF
>TRBJ2-7|TRBV4-1|.|.
TGCGCCAGCAGCCAAGAGCGACTCTCCTACGAGCAGTACTTC
CASSQERLSYEQYF
>TRBJ2-1|TRBV11-2|.|TRBD2
TGTGCCAGCAGCTTAGTGGCTAGCGGGGCTGCGGATGAGCAGTTCTTC
CASSLVASGAADEQFF
>TRBJ1-3|TRBV25-1|.|.
TGTGCCAGCAGTGAATCGTGGAGCATTTTT
CASSESWSIF
>TRBJ2-5|TRBV7-2|few|.
TGTGCCAGCAGCTTAGGAGCCCCTGAGACCCAGTACTTC
CASSLGAPETQYF
>TRBJ2-7|TRBV7-9|few|.
TGTGCCAGTAGCTTAAAACTAACCTACGAGCAGTACTTC
CASSLKLTYEQYF
>TRBJ1-4|TRBV5-1|.|.
TGCGCCAGCAGCCTGGGCGGGCGAGAAAATGAAAAACTGTTTTTT
CASSLGGRENEKLFF
>TRBJ2-7|TRBV25-1|few|.
TGTGCCAGCAGTGTGACAGAAAGCTCCTACGAGCAGTACTTC
CASSVTESSYEQYF
>TRBJ1-4|TRBV4-2|.|.
TGTGCCAGCAGCCCTCTGCTCCACGGAACTGCAACTAATGAAAAACTGTTTTTT
CASSPLLHGTATNEKLFF
>TRBJ2-3|TRBV4-3|few|TRBD2
TGCGCCAGCAGCCAAGTATTCACCGGGACTAGCGGTTACACAGATACGCAGTATTTT
CASSQVFTGTSGYTDTQYF
>TRBJ2-7|TRBV7-2|.|TRBD2
TGTGCCAGCAGCTTAGAGGGACTAGCGGAGGGCTACGAGCAGTACTTC
CASSLEGLAEGYEQYF
>TRBJ2-2|TRBV29-1|.|.
TGCAGCGTGTCCCTAGGTCCGACCGGGGAGCTGTTTTTT
CSVSLGPTGELFF
>TRBJ2-3|TRBV7-3|.|.
TGTGCCAGCAGCCTCCCCGGGGGGCAAGGCACAGATACGCAGTATTTT
CASSLPGGQGTDTQYF
>TRBJ2-7|TRBV12-3/TRBV12-4|.|.
TGTGCCAGCCATAGTAGCGCCCGAACAAACGAGCAGTACTTC
CASHSSARTNEQYF
>TRBJ2-1|TRBV20-1|few|TRBD2
TGCAGTGCTAGAGATCTTCTAGCGGGAGTTTCTTACAATGAGCAGTTCTTC
CSARDLLAGVSYNEQFF
>TRBJ2-1|TRBV13|.|.
TGTGCCAGCACCAAATCACGTCAGGACAGGGACTATACCTACAATGAGCAGTTCTTC
CASTKSRQDRDYTYNEQFF
>TRBJ1-4|TRBV12-3/TRBV12-4|.|.
TGTGCCAGCAGTCTAGGACGTTTAGCTACTTCAACTAATGAAAAACTGTTTTTT
CASSLGRLATSTNEKLFF
>TRBJ2-1|TRBV4-3|.|.
TGCGCCAGCAGCCAAGATGGAAGGAGGACAGAGTTTTACAATGAGCAGTTCTTC
CASSQDGRRTEFYNEQFF
>TRBJ2-7|TRBV29-1|.|TRBD2
TGCAGCGCCCTATCGGCCACCGGGACTAGCGGGAGGGCCTACGAGCAGTACTTC
CSALSATGTSGRAYEQYF
>TRBJ2-2|TRBV4-1|few|TRBD1
TGCGCCAGCAGCCAAGAAGGACAGGGGAGGACCGGGGAGCTGTTTTTT
CASSQEGQGRTGELFF
>TRBJ1-2|TRBV29-1|few|.
TGCAGCGTCCCGGACCTATATGGCTACACCTTC
CSVPDLYGYTF
>TRBJ1-3|TRBV6-5|.|.
TGTGCCACCCGACCTACGACCCACTCTGGAAACACCATATATTTT
CATRPTTHSGNTIYF
>TRBJ2-3|TRBV29-1|.|TRBD1
TGCAGCGTTGGGGGACAGGGGAAAGCTAGCACAGATACGCAGTATTTT
CSVGGQGKASTDTQYF
>TRBJ2-1|TRBV5-1|.|.
TGCGCCAGCAGCTTGGCCGAGGGGGATGAGCAGTTCTTC
CASSLAEGDEQFF
>TRBJ1-2|TRBV7-9|once|.
TGTGCCAGCAGCCCCAATCAGCTGGACAGATACTATGGCTACACCTTC
CASSPNQLDRYYGYTF
>TRBJ2-5|TRBV20-1|.|.
TGCAGTGCCCCAGGGGGGGATTCGGGCGAGACCCAGTACTTC
CSAPGGDSGETQYF
>TRBJ1-2|TRBV20-1|.|.
TGCAGTGCTTACCCTACCTATGACTATGGCTACACCTTC
CSAYPTYDYGYTF
>TRBJ2-7|TRBV2|few|TRBD2
TGTGCCAGCAGTGTTGCGGGAGTCGACGAGCAGTACTTC
CASSVAGVDEQYF
>TRBJ2-7|TRBV7-9|.|TRBD1
TGTGCCAGCAGCTTTGGACAGGGGGAGTACTTC
CASSFGQGEYF
>TRBJ2-1|TRBV6-1|.|TRBD2
TGTGCCAGCAGTGAATTAGGTAGCGGGTCCTACAATGAGCAGTTCTTC
CASSELGSGSYNEQFF
>TRBJ2-2|TRBV11-3|few|.
TGTGCCAGCAGCCATCGCCCGGGACACACGAACACCGGGGAGCTGTTTTTT
CASSHRPGHTNTGELFF
>TRBJ2-3|TRBV5-1|.|TRBD1
TGCGCCAGCAGCACGACCTTTCGACAGGGGGCAGGAGATACGCAGTATTTT
CASSTTFRQGAGDTQYF
>TRBJ1-1|TRBV29-1|few|.
TGCAGCGTGCGACTAAAGGCGGGTCTTAACACTGAAGCTTTCTTT
CSVRLKAGLNTEAFF
>TRBJ2-6|TRBV6-1|.|.
TGTGCCAGCAGCGGGGGCTCCCCCTCTGGGGCCAACGTCCTGACTTTC
CASSGGSPSGANVLTF
>TRBJ2-1|TRBV6-6|.|TRBD2
TGTGCCAGCAGATCCCTAGCGGGGGCGTTTAATGAGCAGTTCTTC
CASRSLAGAFNEQFF
>TRBJ2-4|TRBV12-3/TRBV12-4|few|.
TGTGCCAGCAGTGCGGAGGAACCCAAAAACATTCAGTACTTC
CASSAEEPKNIQYF
>TRBJ2-1|TRBV2|few|TRBD2
TGTGCCAGCAGTATAGGCCGGGGGGTTTCCTACAATGAGCAGTTCTTC
CASSIGRGVSYNEQFF
>TRBJ2-5|TRBV27|few|TRBD2
TGTGCCAGCAGTTCATACGCTAGCGGGAGTATTGGGACCCAGTACTTC
CASSSYASGSIGTQYF
>TRBJ1-4|TRBV12-3/TRBV12-4|.|.
TGTGCCAGCAGTTTCCGTAAAGGGGAGGGAGGTGAAAAACTGTTTTTT
CASSFRKGEGGEKLFF
>TRBJ2-5|TRBV5-1|.|TRBD2
TGCGCCAGCAGCTTTGCTCGGGGGGAAGAGACCCAGTACTTC
CASSFARGEETQYF
>TRBJ1-1|TRBV14|.|.
TGTGCCAGCAGCCAAGACCCAGGGGCGTTCACTGAAGCTTTCTTT
CASSQDPGAFTEAFF
>TRBJ2-3|TRBV5-1|.|.
TGCGCCAGCAGCTTGCGGCAGGGCCTCACAGATACGCAGTATTTT
CASSLRQGLTDTQYF